This TCR beta chain was profiled in a study of cytomegalovirus exposure and HLA in healthy donors. General study findings and limits: Cytomegalovirus-associated TCR beta chains were listed, numbering 164. High specificity and sensitivity for cytomegalovirus status were reported for the classifier. Many donors carried some public TCRs, although rarity characterized most TCR sequences.

The PCR was carried out with 60 Vbeta primers and 13 Jbeta primers. Measured with immunoSEQ multiplex PCR; TCRdb has only the in-frame clones, and not every one. The sample table sets out some 60,000 clones. In regard to this clone: Its antigen is undetermined.

The length of the CDR3 is 15 residues. Germline V gene sequence: CDR1 SGDLS, CDR2 YYNGEE. The V gene end was trimmed by 0 bases and the J gene end by 9 bases; junction bases not matched to a gene: 8. The chain couples TRBV9 to TRBJ2-3, with 9 bases lining up with TRBD2. The sequenced sample consisted of PBMCs. This clonotype was obtained from a male donor in good health and CMV-seronegative. CDR3 bases: TGTGCCAGCAGCGTAGTACCCGCGGGGGGGGACACGCAGTATTTT. Its translation: CASSVVPAGGDTQYF.